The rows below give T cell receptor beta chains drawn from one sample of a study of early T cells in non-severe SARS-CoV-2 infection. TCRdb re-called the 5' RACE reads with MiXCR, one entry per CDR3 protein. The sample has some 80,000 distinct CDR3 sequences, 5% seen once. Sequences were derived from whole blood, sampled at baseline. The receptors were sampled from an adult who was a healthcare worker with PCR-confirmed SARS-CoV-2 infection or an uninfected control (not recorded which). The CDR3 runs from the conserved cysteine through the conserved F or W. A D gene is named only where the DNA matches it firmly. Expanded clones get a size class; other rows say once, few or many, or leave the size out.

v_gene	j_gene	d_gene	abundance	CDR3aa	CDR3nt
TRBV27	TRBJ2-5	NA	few	CASSTLGFSETQYF	TGTGCCAGCAGCACCTTGGGGTTTTCGGAGACCCAGTACTTC
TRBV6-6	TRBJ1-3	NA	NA	CASSYSITSYGNTIYF	TGTGCCAGCAGTTACTCGATAACCTCGTACGGAAACACCATATATTTT
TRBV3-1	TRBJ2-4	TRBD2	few	CASSHSSGTSGAKNIQYF	TGTGCCAGCAGCCATTCTTCCGGGACTAGCGGTGCCAAAAACATTCAGTACTTC
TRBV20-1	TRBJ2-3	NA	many	CSARDYKEGPDTQYF	TGCAGTGCTAGAGATTACAAGGAGGGCCCAGATACGCAGTATTTT
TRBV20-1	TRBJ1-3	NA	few	CSARDYGRSSGNTIYF	TGCAGTGCTAGAGATTACGGCCGATCCTCTGGAAACACCATATATTTT
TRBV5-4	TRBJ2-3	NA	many	CASSPRTGPDTQYF	TGTGCCAGCAGCCCAAGGACTGGCCCTGATACGCAGTATTTT
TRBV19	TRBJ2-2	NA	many	CASIKKGSPNTGELFF	TGTGCCAGTATAAAAAAGGGCAGCCCGAACACCGGGGAGCTGTTTTTT
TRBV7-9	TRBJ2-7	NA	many	CASSPPQRHSYEQYF	TGTGCCAGCAGCCCCCCCCAGCGGCACTCCTACGAGCAGTACTTC
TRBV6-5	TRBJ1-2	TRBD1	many	CASSYRQGSLYGYTF	TGTGCCAGCAGTTACCGACAGGGGTCCCTCTATGGCTACACCTTC
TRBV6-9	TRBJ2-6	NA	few	CASKPDSGANVLTF	TGTGCCAGCAAACCAGACTCTGGGGCCAACGTCCTGACTTTC
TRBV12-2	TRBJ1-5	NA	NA	CASRLRGQPNQPQHF	TGTGCAAGTCGCTTAAGGGGTCAGCCTAATCAGCCCCAGCATTTT
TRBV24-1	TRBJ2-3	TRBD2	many	CATSTSGSRHTQYF	TGTGCCACCAGTACTAGCGGGAGTCGTCATACGCAGTATTTT
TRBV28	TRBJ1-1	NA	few	CASSPGGRDAFF	TGTGCCAGCAGCCCAGGTGGCAGGGACGCTTTCTTT
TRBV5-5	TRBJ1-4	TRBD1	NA	CASSPGQGGSEKLFF	TGTGCCAGCAGCCCCGGACAGGGGGGGAGTGAAAAACTGTTTTTT
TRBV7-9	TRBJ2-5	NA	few	CASSSTGRGETQYF	TGTGCCAGCAGCTCGACAGGGCGGGGGGAGACCCAGTACTTC
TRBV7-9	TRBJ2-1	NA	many	CATRLVGVYSEQFF	TGTGCTACTCGTCTGGTGGGAGTCTATAGTGAGCAGTTCTTC
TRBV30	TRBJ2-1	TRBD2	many	CAWSAHPPGLAANEQFF	TGTGCCTGGAGTGCCCACCCCCCGGGACTAGCGGCCAATGAGCAGTTCTTC
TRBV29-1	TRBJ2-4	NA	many	CSARLLAKNIQYF	TGCAGCGCTAGACTCCTAGCCAAAAACATTCAGTACTTC
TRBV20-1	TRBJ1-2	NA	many	CSAREGLAGYTF	TGCAGTGCTAGAGAGGGGCTAGCGGGCTACACCTTC
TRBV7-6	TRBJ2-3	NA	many	CASSNLPPGRTPTDTQYF	TGTGCCAGCAGCAACCTCCCCCCGGGGCGGACCCCCACAGATACGCAGTATTTT
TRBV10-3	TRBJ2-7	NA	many	CAINKDGDRYEQYF	TGTGCCATCAATAAGGACGGCGATCGATACGAGCAGTACTTC
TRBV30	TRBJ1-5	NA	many	CAWKTGTGNQPQHF	TGTGCCTGGAAGACCGGCACAGGCAATCAGCCCCAGCATTTT
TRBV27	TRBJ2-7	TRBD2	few	CASGRASYEQYF	TGTGCCAGCGGGAGGGCGTCCTACGAGCAGTACTTC
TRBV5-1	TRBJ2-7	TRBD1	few	CASTPRTGSYEQYF	TGCGCCAGCACCCCCCGGACAGGATCCTACGAGCAGTACTTC
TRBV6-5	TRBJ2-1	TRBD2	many	CASRGDKAGGYNEQFF	TGTGCCAGCAGGGGGGATAAAGCGGGAGGTTACAATGAGCAGTTCTTC
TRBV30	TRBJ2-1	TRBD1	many	CAWSRDRGVYNEQFF	TGTGCCTGGAGTCGCGACAGGGGGGTCTACAATGAGCAGTTCTTC
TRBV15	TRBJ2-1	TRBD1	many	CATSREGQGPYNEQFF	TGTGCCACCAGCAGAGAAGGACAGGGACCCTACAATGAGCAGTTCTTC
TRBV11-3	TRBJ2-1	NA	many	CASSFGVEQFF	TGTGCCAGCAGCTTCGGGGTAGAGCAGTTCTTC
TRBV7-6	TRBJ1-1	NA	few	CASSLGSLAFF	TGTGCCAGCAGCTTAGGGTCCCTAGCTTTCTTT
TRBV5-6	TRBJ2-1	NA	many	CASSLGWGIGQFF	TGTGCCAGCAGCCTTGGATGGGGGATTGGGCAGTTCTTC
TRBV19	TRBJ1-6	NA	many	CASSVRTSEGNSPLHF	TGTGCCAGTAGTGTGCGGACGTCTGAGGGTAATTCACCCCTCCACTTT
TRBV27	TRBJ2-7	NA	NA	CASGSPYEQYF	TGTGCCAGCGGTAGCCCCTACGAGCAGTACTTC
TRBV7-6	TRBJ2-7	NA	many	CASSLGDNGAHEQYF	TGTGCCAGCAGCTTAGGGGACAATGGGGCGCACGAGCAGTACTTC
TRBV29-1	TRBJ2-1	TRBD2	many	CSVDQLAGGIVSYNEQFF	TGCAGCGTTGACCAATTAGCGGGAGGCATAGTATCCTACAATGAGCAGTTCTTC
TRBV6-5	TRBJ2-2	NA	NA	CASSPGLSNTGELFF	TGTGCCAGCAGCCCGGGACTTTCGAACACCGGGGAGCTGTTTTTT
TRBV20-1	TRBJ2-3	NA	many	CSARVPIVPTQYF	TGCAGTGCTAGAGTCCCGATCGTCCCTACGCAGTATTTT
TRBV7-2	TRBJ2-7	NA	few	CASSLASIGEQYF	TGTGCCAGCAGCTTAGCCTCCATCGGCGAGCAGTACTTC
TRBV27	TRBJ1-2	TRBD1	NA	CASSSLSSGGFYGYTF	TGTGCCAGCAGTTCCCTTTCCTCAGGGGGCTTCTATGGCTACACCTTC
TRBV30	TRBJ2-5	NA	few	CAWSVGQQETQYF	TGTGCCTGGAGTGTCGGTCAGCAAGAGACCCAGTACTTC
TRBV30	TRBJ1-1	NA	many	CAYETPRGTEAFF	TGTGCCTACGAGACCCCGCGGGGCACTGAAGCTTTCTTT
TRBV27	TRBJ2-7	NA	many	CASSLRGDEQYF	TGTGCCAGCAGTTTACGGGGTGACGAGCAGTACTTC
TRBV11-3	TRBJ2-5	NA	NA	CASSLGPSQETQYF	TGTGCCAGCAGCTTGGGACCATCTCAAGAGACCCAGTACTTC
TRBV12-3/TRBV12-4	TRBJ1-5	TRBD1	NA	CASSPGTGAQPQHF	TGTGCCAGCAGTCCCGGGACAGGGGCCCAGCCCCAGCATTTT
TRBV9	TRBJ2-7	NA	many	CASSVEIAGEQYF	TGTGCCAGCAGCGTAGAAATTGCCGGCGAGCAGTACTTC
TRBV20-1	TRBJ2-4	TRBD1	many	CSARVGRGLAKNIQYF	TGCAGTGCTAGAGTCGGTAGGGGGCTCGCCAAAAACATTCAGTACTTC
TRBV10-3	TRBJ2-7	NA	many	CAISEPGLLYEQYF	TGTGCCATCAGTGAGCCTGGACTCCTTTACGAGCAGTACTTC
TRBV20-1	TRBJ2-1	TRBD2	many	CSAYELAASYNEQFF	TGCAGTGCCTACGAACTAGCGGCCTCCTACAATGAGCAGTTCTTC
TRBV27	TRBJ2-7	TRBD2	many	CASSFATSGFSYEQYF	TGTGCCAGCAGTTTCGCGACTAGCGGGTTCTCCTACGAGCAGTACTTC
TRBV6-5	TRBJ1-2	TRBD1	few	CASSYSDRGLYGYTF	TGTGCCAGCAGTTACTCTGACAGGGGGCTCTATGGCTACACCTTC
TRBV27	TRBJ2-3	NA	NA	CASTRGPSSTDTQYF	TGTGCCAGCACCCGGGGGCCCTCTAGCACAGATACGCAGTATTTT
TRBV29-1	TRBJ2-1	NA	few	CSVGAAGKYNEQFF	TGCAGCGTTGGCGCGGCCGGGAAATACAATGAGCAGTTCTTC
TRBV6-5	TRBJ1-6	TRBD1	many	CASSYAGAGQADNSPLHF	TGTGCCAGCAGTTACGCGGGGGCGGGACAGGCGGATAATTCACCCCTCCACTTT
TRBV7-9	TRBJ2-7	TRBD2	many	CASSRGGLAGLYEQYF	TGTGCCAGCAGCCGAGGGGGACTAGCGGGGCTCTACGAGCAGTACTTC
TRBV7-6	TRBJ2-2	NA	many	CASTQFELANTGELFF	TGTGCCAGCACCCAGTTTGAACTAGCGAACACCGGGGAGCTGTTTTTT
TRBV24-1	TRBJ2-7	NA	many	CATPVPEEYEQYF	TGTGCCACCCCTGTCCCAGAAGAATACGAGCAGTACTTC
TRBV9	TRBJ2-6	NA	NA	CASGGKAGANVLTF	TGTGCCAGCGGGGGAAAGGCTGGGGCCAACGTCCTGACTTTC
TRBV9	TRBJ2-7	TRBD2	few	CASSVAASGDYEQYF	TGTGCCAGCAGCGTAGCGGCTAGCGGTGACTACGAGCAGTACTTC
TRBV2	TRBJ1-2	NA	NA	CASSYDSDYGYAF	TGTGCCAGCAGTTACGACAGCGACTATGGCTACGCCTTC
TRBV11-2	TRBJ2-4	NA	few	CASSLWKDIQYF	TGTGCCAGCAGCCTTTGGAAAGACATTCAGTACTTC
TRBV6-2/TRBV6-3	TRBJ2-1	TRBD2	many	CASSSYRTSAYNEQFF	TGTGCCAGCAGTTCCTATAGGACTAGCGCCTACAATGAGCAGTTCTTC